These 19 T cell receptor beta chains were all obtained from the same sample, sequenced in a study of cytomegalovirus exposure and HLA in healthy donors. Primers for the PCR totalled 60 Vbeta and 13 Jbeta. Measured with immunoSEQ multiplex PCR; TCRdb has only the in-frame clones, and not every one. The repertoire holds 150,000 to 200,000 clones, with roughly three quarters as singletons. Sequencing was performed on PBMCs. These receptors were collected from a woman between 50 and 59 years old in good health and CMV-seronegative.

V is TRBV7-3 and J is TRBJ1-6; possibly TRBD1 for D (5 bases). Germline CDR1 is SGHTA and CDR2 is FQGTGA. The CDR3 sequence is 18 residues long. V lost 1 base to trimming and J lost 7 bases, with 20 bases between them. The CDR3 DNA reads as TGTGCCAGCAGCTTAAGGGGCCAGGGCGCATTGTCGAATTCACCCCTCCACTTT. It specifies CASSLRGQGALSNSPLHF.

The rearrangement links TRBV29-1 to TRBJ2-3; weak D call: TRBD1 (5 bases). The CDR3 loop spans 11 amino acids. V lost 7 bases and J 2 bases, leaving 7 bases between the germline ends. Germline CDR1 and CDR2: SQVTM and ANQGSEA. CDR3 amino acids: CSGQTTDTQYF. The CDR3 bases are TGCAGCGGACAGACCACAGATACGCAGTATTTT.

The chain is built from TRBV2 and TRBJ2-1; 10 positions agree with TRBD2. V lost 6 bases and J lost 7; bases outside the gene matches: 12. The germline gives CDR1 SNHLY, CDR2 FYNNEI. This CDR3 region has 16 residues. CDR3 region: CASRIPSGRMRNEQFF. DNA of the CDR3: TGTGCCAGCAGGATTCCTAGCGGGAGAATGAGGAATGAGCAGTTCTTC.

The chain is built from TRBV7-9 and TRBJ1-2; TRBD1 aligns across 7 bases. The germline V gene has CDR1 SEHNR and CDR2 FQNEAQ (reference sequence). The CDR3 sequence is 14 residues long. Trimming took 3 bases from V and 4 from J; bases not matched to a gene: 5. In DNA form, the CDR3 reads TGTGCCAGCAGCTTGGGGACAGCATCCTATGGCTACACCTTC. Encoded protein: CASSLGTASYGYTF.

The gene calls are TRBV30 and TRBJ2-1; D perhaps matches TRBD2 (6 bases). The V end was cut by 0 bases, the J end by 4 bases, with 10 bases between. The CDR3 has 14 amino acids. Germline V gene data show CDR1 as GTSNPN and CDR2 as SVGIG (reference sequence). The CDR3 sequence is CAWSVGGKYNEQFF. DNA of the CDR3: TGTGCCTGGAGTGTAGGCGGGAAGTACAATGAGCAGTTCTTC.

The sample holds one count of this clone. The gene calls are TRBV5-1 and TRBJ2-7; 7 nucleotides agree with TRBD2. V dropped 0 bases and J dropped 6; count of bases not matched to a gene: 9. This CDR3 has 15 amino acids. Germline V gene sequence: CDR1 SGHRS, CDR2 YFSETQ. In DNA, the CDR3 is TGCGCCAGCAGCTTGGTTGGGGGGGAGCGTCTCGAGCAGTACTTC. Translation gives CASSLVGGERLEQYF. The variable domain in full, with the rest retrieved from reference TRBV5-1 and TRBJ2-7, is KAGVTQTPRYLIKTRGQQVTLSCSPISGHRSVSWYQQTPGQGLQFLFEYFSETQRNKGNFPGRFSGRQFSNSRSEMNVSTLELGDSALYLCASSLVGGERLEQYFGPGTRLTVT.

The V and J genes are TRBV5-4 and TRBJ2-2; TRBD1 agrees at 9 bases. Germline V gene data show CDR1 as SGHNT and CDR2 as YYREEE (reference sequence). The CDR3 is 16 amino acids. J was trimmed by 4 bases and V by 5 bases; bases with no gene match: 9. In DNA, the CDR3 is TGTGCCAGCAGTCCGGGACAGGGCAGGGGCACCGGGGAGCTGTTTTTT. Its protein is CASSPGQGRGTGELFF.

V is TRBV19 and J is TRBJ1-4; D is ambiguous. The CDR3 totals 14 residues. Germline CDR1 and CDR2: LNHDA and SQIVND (reference sequence). Trimming stripped 3 bases from V and 3 bases from J, with 8 bases between. The CDR3 loop reads CASSMGRPNEKLFF. CDR3 coding DNA: TGTGCCAGTAGTATGGGCAGACCTAATGAAAAACTGTTTTTT.

This chain joins TRBV7-9 and TRBJ1-5, with no clear D. The CDR3 is 15 amino acids. V was cut by 1 base and J by 2 bases, with 9 bases left in between. Germline V gene lookup returns CDR1 SEHNR and CDR2 FQNEAQ (reference sequence). Written as DNA, the CDR3 is TGTGCCAGCAGCTTAGGTAGCATCCGCAATCAGCCCCAGCATTTT. This sequence encodes CASSLGSIRNQPQHF.

The V call is TRBV6-6, the J call TRBJ1-1; 9 positions match TRBD1. Germline V lookup: CDR1 MNHNY, CDR2 SVGAGI (reference sequence). The CDR3 is 15 amino acids. Trimming removed 5 bases from V and 1 base from J; junction bases left unmatched: 5. CDR3 loop: CASSPSGQGNTEAFF. CDR3 nucleotides: TGTGCCAGCAGTCCGTCGGGACAGGGGAACACTGAAGCTTTCTTT.

The chain has TRBV7-3 and TRBJ2-2, with a tentative D call TRBD2 (6 bases). The CDR3 extends over 14 amino acids. The V gene lost 2 bases and the J gene lost 6 bases, with 10 bases spanning the gap. In germline, CDR1 is SGHTA, CDR2 FQGTGA. This chain's CDR3 is CASSLYGGSGELFF. DNA for the CDR3: TGTGCCAGCAGCTTATACGGAGGGTCCGGGGAGCTGTTTTTT.

The V call is TRBV9, the J call TRBJ2-7, with D maybe TRBD2 (6 bases). The DNA end is more similar to TRBJ2-5, so the J call may be wrong. Per the germline V gene, CDR1 is SGDLS and CDR2 is YYNGEE. The CDR3 runs 15 residues. The DNA for the CDR3 is TGTGCCAGCAGCGCCCTCGGGACTCAGCAAGAGACCCAGTACTTC. It is translated as CASSALGTQQETQYF.

This clone turned up a few times. This chain links TRBV10-3 with TRBJ1-1; D uncertain. V was cut by 0 bases and J by 2 bases, with 10 bases left in between. This CDR3 comprises 15 residues. The germline V gene encodes CDR1 ENHRY and CDR2 SYGVKD. CDR3 in DNA: TGTGCCATCAGTGAGTCGTCGGTGAGAAACACTGAAGCTTTCTTT. Protein sequence: CAISESSVRNTEAFF.

The chain uses TRBV19 and TRBJ2-1, with TRBD1 identical over 9 bases. The CDR3 totals 14 residues. Germline CDR1 LNHDA, CDR2 SQIVND (reference sequence). The J segment lost 6 bases and the V segment lost 4 bases, leaving 4 bases of the junction unmatched. Here the CDR3 reads CASSTTGGRNEQFF. The CDR3 nucleotides read TGTGCCAGTAGTACTACAGGGGGCCGCAATGAGCAGTTCTTC.

The chain combines TRBV4-1 with TRBJ1-2; D remains ambiguous. CDR1 MGHRA and CDR2 YSYEKL come from the germline V gene. There are 15 residues in the CDR3. Trimming stripped 4 bases from V and 0 bases from J, with 12 bases between. The CDR3 is CASSRLGETNYGYTF. CDR3 sequence (DNA): TGCGCCAGCAGCCGCCTCGGGGAGACTAACTATGGCTACACCTTC.

V gene TRBV25-1 combines with J gene TRBJ2-6, with a weak D call TRBD1 (5 bases). The CDR3 totals 15 residues. Per the germline V gene, CDR1 is MGHDK and CDR2 is SYGVNS. Trimming stripped 4 bases from V and 1 base from J, with 8 bases between. CDR3 sequence (DNA): TGTGCCAGCAGTGGGGCAGGGTCTGGGGCCAACGTCCTGACTTTC. Encoded protein: CASSGAGSGANVLTF.

The V gene is TRBV29-1, the J gene TRBJ1-1; TRBD1 agrees at 7 bases. The CDR3 runs to 13 residues. Germline-derived CDR1 and CDR2 are SQVTM and ANQGSEA. With V trimmed by 6 bases and J by 4 bases, 8 bases remained unmatched. The CDR3 sequence: CSVATGSATEAFF. The CDR3, as DNA: TGCAGCGTAGCGACAGGGTCTGCCACTGAAGCTTTCTTT.

The chain couples TRBV7-2 to TRBJ2-7, with 12 bases aligning to TRBD1. Germline V gene lookup returns CDR1 SGHTA and CDR2 FQGNSA. With 4 bases clipped from V and 3 bases from J, the junction kept 16 bases outside the gene matches. CDR3 length equals 19 residues. The CDR3 loop is CASSWSGTGGPRRYYEQYF. The CDR3 region has the DNA TGTGCCAGCAGCTGGTCCGGGACAGGGGGCCCCCGTAGGTACTACGAGCAGTACTTC.

There are a few counts of this clone. This chain links TRBV4-3 with TRBJ2-3, with 7 bases aligning to TRBD2. Trimming took 4 bases from V and 0 from J; bases not matched to a gene: 13. Germline CDR1 and CDR2: LGHNA and YSLEER. The CDR3 consists of 18 residues. DNA for the CDR3: TGCGCCAGCAGCCTCCTCCCGACTAGCCGCTCTAGCACAGATACGCAGTATTTT. Translated, it gives CASSLLPTSRSSTDTQYF.